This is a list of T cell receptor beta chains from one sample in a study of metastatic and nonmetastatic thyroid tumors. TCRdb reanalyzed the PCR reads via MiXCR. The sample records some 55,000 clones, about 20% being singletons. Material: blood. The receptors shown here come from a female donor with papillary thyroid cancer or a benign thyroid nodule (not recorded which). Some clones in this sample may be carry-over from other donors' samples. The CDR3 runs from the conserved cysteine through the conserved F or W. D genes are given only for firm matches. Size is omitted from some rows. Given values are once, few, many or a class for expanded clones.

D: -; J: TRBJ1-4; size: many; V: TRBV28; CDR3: CASSLFGDKLFF; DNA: TGTGCCAGCAGTTTATTCGGGGACAAACTGTTTTTT
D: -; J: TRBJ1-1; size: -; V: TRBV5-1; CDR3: CASSLEGIRTEAFF; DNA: TGCGCCAGCAGCTTGGAGGGAATTAGGACTGAAGCTTTCTTT
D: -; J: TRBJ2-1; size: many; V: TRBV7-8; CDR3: CASSLFEGILYNEQFF; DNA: TGTGCCAGCAGCTTATTCGAAGGGATACTCTACAATGAGCAGTTCTTC
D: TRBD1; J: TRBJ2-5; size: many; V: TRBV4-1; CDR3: CASSQEDREETQYF; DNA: TGCGCCAGCAGCCAAGAGGACAGGGAGGAGACCCAGTACTTC
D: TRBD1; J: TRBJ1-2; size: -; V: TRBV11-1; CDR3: CASSATGGSSNYGYIF; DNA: TGTGCGAGCAGCGCTACAGGGGGGAGCTCTAACTATGGCTACATCTTC
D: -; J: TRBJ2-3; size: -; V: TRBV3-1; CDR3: CASSQGMRKSTDTQYF; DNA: TGTGCCAGCAGCCAAGGGATGCGGAAGAGCACAGATACGCAGTATTTT
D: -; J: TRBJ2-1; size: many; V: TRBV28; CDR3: CASNDFGYNEQFF; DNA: TGTGCCAGCAACGACTTCGGGTACAATGAGCAGTTCTTC
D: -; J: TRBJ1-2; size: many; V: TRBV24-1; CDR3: CATSEPDTNYGYTF; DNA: TGTGCCACCAGTGAACCCGACACAAACTATGGCTACACCTTC
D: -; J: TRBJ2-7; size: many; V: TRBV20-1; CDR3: CSAPSPGSGWYVDEQYF; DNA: TGCAGTGCTCCCTCTCCAGGGTCCGGGTGGTATGTCGACGAGCAGTACTTC
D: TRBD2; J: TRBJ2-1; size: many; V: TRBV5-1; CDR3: CASSLVVATSGSFNEQFF; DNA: TGCGCCAGCAGCTTGGTCGTAGCGACTAGCGGGAGTTTCAATGAGCAGTTCTTC
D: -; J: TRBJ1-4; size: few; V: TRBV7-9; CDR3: CASSILPTGAGNEKLFF; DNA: TGTGCCAGCAGCATACTCCCTACAGGTGCCGGTAATGAAAAACTGTTTTTT
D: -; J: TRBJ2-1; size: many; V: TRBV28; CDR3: CASSPTPPVSLANEQFF; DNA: TGTGCCAGCAGTCCAACCCCCCCCGTTTCCTTAGCCAATGAGCAGTTCTTC
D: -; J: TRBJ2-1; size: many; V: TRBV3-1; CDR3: CASSLRNGEQFF; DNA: TGTGCCAGCAGCTTAAGGAACGGGGAGCAGTTCTTC
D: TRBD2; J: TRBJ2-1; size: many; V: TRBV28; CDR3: CASSGLGLAPNNEQFF; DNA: TGTGCCAGCAGCGGACTTGGACTAGCGCCCAACAATGAGCAGTTCTTC
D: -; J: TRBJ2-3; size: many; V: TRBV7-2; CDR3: CASSFGRRTDTQYF; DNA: TGTGCCAGCAGCTTCGGCAGGCGCACAGATACGCAGTATTTT
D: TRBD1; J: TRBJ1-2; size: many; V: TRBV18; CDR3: CASSPYRTGDYGYTF; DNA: TGTGCCAGCTCACCCTACAGGACAGGCGACTATGGCTACACCTTC
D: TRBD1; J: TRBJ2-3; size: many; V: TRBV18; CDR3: CASSPQIGTGRGTDTQYF; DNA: TGTGCCAGCTCACCACAGATAGGGACAGGGAGGGGCACAGATACGCAGTATTTT
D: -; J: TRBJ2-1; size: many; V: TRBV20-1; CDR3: CSALTQGRDEQFF; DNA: TGCAGTGCTCTAACGCAGGGGCGCGATGAGCAGTTCTTC
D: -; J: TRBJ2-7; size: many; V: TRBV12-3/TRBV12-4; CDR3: CASSYDPRGEEQYF; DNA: TGTGCCAGCAGTTACGACCCGCGGGGTGAAGAGCAGTACTTC
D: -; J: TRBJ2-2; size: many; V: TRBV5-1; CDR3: CASSPPSSNTGELFF; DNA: TGCGCCAGCAGCCCCCCTAGCTCGAACACCGGGGAGCTGTTTTTT
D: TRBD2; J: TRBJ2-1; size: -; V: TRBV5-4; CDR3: CASGSWTSGYNEQFF; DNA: TGTGCCAGCGGTTCCTGGACTAGCGGCTACAATGAGCAGTTCTTC
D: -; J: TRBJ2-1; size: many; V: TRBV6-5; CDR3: CASSYPGQNEQFF; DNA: TGTGCCAGCAGTTACCCAGGACAAAATGAGCAGTTCTTC
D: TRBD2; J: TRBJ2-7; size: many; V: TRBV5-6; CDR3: CASSLLAGGPYEQYF; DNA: TGTGCCAGCAGCTTACTAGCGGGAGGGCCTTACGAGCAGTACTTC
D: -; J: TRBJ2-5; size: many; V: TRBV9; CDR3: CASSVATGQETQYF; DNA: TGTGCCAGCAGCGTCGCTACCGGGCAAGAGACCCAGTACTTC
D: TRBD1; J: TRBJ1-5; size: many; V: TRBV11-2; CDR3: CASSPSGGGQPQHF; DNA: TGTGCCAGCAGCCCCTCAGGGGGCGGCCAGCCCCAGCATTTT
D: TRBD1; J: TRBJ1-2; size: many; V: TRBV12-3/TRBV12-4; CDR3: CASSFRDRDRGYTF; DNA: TGTGCCAGCAGTTTCCGGGACAGGGACCGTGGCTACACCTTC
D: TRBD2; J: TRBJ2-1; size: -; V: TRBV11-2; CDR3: CASSLVPPGTSENYNEQFF; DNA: TGTGCCAGCAGCTTAGTTCCTCCCGGGACTAGCGAGAACTACAATGAGCAGTTCTTC
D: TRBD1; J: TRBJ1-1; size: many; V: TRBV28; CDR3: CASSWDSLNTEAFF; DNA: TGTGCCAGCAGTTGGGACAGCCTAAACACTGAAGCTTTCTTT